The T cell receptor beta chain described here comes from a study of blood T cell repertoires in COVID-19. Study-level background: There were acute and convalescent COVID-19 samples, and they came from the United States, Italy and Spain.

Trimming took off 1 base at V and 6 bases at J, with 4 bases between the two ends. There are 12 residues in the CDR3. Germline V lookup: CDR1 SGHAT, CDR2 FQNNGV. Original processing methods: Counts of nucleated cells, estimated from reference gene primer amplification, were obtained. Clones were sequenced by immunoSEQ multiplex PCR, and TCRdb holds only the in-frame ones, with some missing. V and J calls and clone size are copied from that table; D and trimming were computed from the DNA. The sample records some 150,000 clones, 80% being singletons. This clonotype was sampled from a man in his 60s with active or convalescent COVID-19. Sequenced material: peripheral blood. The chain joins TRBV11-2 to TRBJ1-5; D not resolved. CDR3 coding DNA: TGTGCCAGCAGCTTAGTCGGTCAGCCCCAGCATTTT. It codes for CASSLVGQPQHF.